This entry describes one T cell receptor beta chain. This entry comes from a study of blood T cell repertoires in COVID-19. Overall study: T cells, B-cell-depleted T cells, or PBMCs supplied cDNA or gDNA.

The V gene lost 1 base and the J gene lost 3 bases, with 7 bases spanning the gap. The CDR3 has 13 amino acids. CDR1 is SGHVS and CDR2 is FQNEAQ in the germline V gene. Authors' methods: Using reference gene primer amplification, nucleated cell counts were estimated. Sequencing used immunoSEQ multiplex PCR; TCRdb keeps in-frame clones, though not all of them. That table gives V, J and clone size, and the DNA gave D and trimming. The table records some 300,000 clones, 88% of them present only once. The clonotype was recovered from a woman in her twenties or thirties who had recovered from COVID-19. Sequences were obtained from peripheral blood. The chain combines TRBV7-8 with TRBJ2-7; D is undetermined. The CDR3 sequence: CASSLESYYEQYF. In DNA form, the CDR3 reads TGTGCCAGCAGCTTAGAATCCTACTACGAGCAGTACTTC.